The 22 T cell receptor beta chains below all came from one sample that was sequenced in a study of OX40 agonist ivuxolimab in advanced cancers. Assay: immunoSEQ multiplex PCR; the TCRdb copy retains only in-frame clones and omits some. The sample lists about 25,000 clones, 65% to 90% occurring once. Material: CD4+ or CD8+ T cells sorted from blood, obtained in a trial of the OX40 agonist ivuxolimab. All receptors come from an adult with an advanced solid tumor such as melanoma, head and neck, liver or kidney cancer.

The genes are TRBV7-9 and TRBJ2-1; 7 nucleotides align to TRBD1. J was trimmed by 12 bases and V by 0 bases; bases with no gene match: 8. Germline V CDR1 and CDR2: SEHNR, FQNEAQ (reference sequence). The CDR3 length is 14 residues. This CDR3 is CASSLAPEGAGQFF. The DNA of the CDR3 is TGTGCCAGCAGCTTAGCGCCCGAGGGGGCAGGGCAGTTCTTC.

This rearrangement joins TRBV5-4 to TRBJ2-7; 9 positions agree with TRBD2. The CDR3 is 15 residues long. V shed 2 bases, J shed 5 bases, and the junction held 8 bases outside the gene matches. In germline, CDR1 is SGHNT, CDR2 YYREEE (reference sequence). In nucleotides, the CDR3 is TGTGCCAGCAGCTTAATGGGACTAGCAAGCCACGAGCAGTACTTC. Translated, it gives CASSLMGLASHEQYF.

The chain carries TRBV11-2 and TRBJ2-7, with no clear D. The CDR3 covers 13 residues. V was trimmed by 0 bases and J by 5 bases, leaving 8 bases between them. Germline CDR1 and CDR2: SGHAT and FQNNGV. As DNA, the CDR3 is TGTGCCAGCAGCTTAGATTTGGCGGACGAGCAGTACTTC. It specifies CASSLDLADEQYF. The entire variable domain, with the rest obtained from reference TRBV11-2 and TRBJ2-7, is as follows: EAGVAQSPRYKIIEKRQSVAFWCNPISGHATLYWYQQILGQGPKLLIQFQNNGVVDDSQLPKDRFSAERLKGVDSTLKIQPAKLEDSAVYLCASSLDLADEQYFGPGTRLTVT.

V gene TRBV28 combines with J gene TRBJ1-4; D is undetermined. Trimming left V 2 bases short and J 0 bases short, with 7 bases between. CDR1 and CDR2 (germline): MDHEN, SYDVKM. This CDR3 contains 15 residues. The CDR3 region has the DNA TGTGCCAGCAGTTTACGGGTTGCAACTAATGAAAAACTGTTTTTT. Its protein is CASSLRVATNEKLFF.

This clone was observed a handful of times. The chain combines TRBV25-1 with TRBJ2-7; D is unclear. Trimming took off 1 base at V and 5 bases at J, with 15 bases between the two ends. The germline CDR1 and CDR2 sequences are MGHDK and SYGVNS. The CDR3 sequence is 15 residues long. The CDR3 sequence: CASSELDSWQNEQYF. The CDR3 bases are TGTGCCAGCAGTGAATTAGATTCGTGGCAGAACGAGCAGTACTTC.

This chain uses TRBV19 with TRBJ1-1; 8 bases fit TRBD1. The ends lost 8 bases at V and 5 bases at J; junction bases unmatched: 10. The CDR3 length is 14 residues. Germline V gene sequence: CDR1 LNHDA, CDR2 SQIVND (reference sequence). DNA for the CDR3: TGTGCCAGTGGAGTCGGACAGGGCGGTACTGAAGCTTTCTTT. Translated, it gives CASGVGQGGTEAFF.

The chain's CDR3 is CASSREAAPSYEQYF. DNA for the CDR3: TGTGCCAGCAGCCGCGAGGCAGCGCCCTCCTACGAGCAGTACTTC. The J gene is TRBJ2-7, the V gene TRBV7-6; no definite D call. Per the germline V gene, CDR1 is SGHVS and CDR2 is FNYEAQ. This CDR3 comprises 15 residues. V lost 5 bases and J 0 bases, leaving 14 bases between the germline ends.

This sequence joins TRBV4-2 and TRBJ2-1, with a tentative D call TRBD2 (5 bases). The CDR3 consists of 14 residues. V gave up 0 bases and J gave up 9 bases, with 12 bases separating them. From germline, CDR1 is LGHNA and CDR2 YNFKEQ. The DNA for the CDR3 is TGTGCCAGCAGCCAAGAGACCGGGAACGGTGAGCAGTTCTTC. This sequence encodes CASSQETGNGEQFF.

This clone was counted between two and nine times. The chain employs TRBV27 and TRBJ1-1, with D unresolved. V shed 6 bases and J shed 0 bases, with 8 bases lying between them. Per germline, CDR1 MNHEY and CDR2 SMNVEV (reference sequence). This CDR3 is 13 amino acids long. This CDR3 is CASRLTVNTEAFF. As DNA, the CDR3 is TGTGCCAGCAGACTTACAGTGAACACTGAAGCTTTCTTT.

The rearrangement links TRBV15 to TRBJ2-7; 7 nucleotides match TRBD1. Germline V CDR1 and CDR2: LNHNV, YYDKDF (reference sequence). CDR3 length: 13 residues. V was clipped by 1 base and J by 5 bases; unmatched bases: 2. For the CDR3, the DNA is TGTGCCACCAGCAGAGTCGACAGGGACGAGCAGTACTTC. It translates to CATSRVDRDEQYF.

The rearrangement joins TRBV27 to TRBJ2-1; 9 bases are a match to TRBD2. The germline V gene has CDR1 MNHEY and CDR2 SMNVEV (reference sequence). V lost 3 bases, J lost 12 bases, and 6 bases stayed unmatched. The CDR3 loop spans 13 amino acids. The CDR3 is CASSLAGGGTQFF. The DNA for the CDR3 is TGTGCCAGCAGTTTGGCGGGAGGGGGTACGCAGTTCTTC.

CDR3 loop: CASSPDRSGDYDEQYF. CDR3 bases: TGTGCCAGCTCACCGGACAGGTCGGGGGACTACGACGAGCAGTACTTC. The rearrangement uses TRBV18 and TRBJ2-7; D is possibly TRBD1 or TRBD2 (7 bases each). CDR1 KGHSH and CDR2 LQKENI come from the germline V gene. CDR3 length: 16 amino acids. Trimming took 3 bases from V and 5 from J, leaving 20 bases between them.

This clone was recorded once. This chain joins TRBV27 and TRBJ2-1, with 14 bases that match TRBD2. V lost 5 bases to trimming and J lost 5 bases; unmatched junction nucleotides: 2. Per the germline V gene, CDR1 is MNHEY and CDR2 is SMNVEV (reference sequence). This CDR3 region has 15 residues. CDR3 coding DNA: TGTGCCAGCAGTCCGACTAGCGGGAGGGACAATGAGCAGTTCTTC. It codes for CASSPTSGRDNEQFF.

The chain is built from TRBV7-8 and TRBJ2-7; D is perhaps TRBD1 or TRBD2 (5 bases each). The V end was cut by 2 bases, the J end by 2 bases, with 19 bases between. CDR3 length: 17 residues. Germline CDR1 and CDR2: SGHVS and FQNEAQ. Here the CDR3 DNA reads TGTGCCAGCAGCTTACCGCTGGGGGTTCGGAGTACCTACGAGCAGTACTTC. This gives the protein CASSLPLGVRSTYEQYF.

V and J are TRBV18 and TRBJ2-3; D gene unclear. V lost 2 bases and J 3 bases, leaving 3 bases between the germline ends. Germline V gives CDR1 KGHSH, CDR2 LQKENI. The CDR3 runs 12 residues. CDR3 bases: TGTGCCAGCTCACCAAGAACAGATACGCAGTATTTT. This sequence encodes CASSPRTDTQYF.

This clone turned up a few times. The chain's CDR3 is CASSLGFRAETQYF. The CDR3 bases are TGTGCCAGCAGCTTAGGCTTCAGGGCTGAGACCCAGTACTTC. This rearrangement joins TRBV7-9 to TRBJ2-5, with TRBD1 as a possible D gene (5 bases). V was shortened by 1 base and J by 5 bases, with 11 bases between the two germline ends. CDR3 length equals 14 residues. Per the germline V gene, CDR1 is SEHNR and CDR2 is FQNEAQ (reference sequence).

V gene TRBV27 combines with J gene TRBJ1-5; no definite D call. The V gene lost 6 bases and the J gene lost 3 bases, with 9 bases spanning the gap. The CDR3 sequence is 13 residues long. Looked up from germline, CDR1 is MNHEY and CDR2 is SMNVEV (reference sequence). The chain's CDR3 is CASSPRVNQPQHF. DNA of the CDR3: TGTGCCAGCAGCCCGAGGGTCAATCAGCCCCAGCATTTT.

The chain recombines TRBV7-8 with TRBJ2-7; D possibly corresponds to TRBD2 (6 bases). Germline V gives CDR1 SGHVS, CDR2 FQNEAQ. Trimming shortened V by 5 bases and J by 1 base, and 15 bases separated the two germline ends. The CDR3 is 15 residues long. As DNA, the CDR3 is TGTGCCAGCAGCCCCGGGGTAGCGGCTTCCTACGAGCAGTACTTC. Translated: CASSPGVAASYEQYF.

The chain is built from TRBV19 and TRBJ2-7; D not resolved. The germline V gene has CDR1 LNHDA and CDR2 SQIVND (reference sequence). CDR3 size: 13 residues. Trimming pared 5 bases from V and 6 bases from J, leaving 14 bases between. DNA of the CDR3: TGTGCCAGTAGTCCCGATCTCTCCCGCGAGCAGTACTTC. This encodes CASSPDLSREQYF.

The CDR3 sequence is CASSQLAGVYEQYF. The CDR3 DNA sequence: TGTGCCAGCAGCCAACTAGCGGGAGTCTACGAGCAGTACTTC. The J gene is TRBJ2-7, the V gene TRBV5-8; 11 bases are a match to TRBD2. Germline CDR1 reads SGHTS; CDR2 reads YDEGEE. The CDR3 is made up of 14 amino acids. V was clipped by 4 bases and J by 3 bases; unmatched bases: 3.

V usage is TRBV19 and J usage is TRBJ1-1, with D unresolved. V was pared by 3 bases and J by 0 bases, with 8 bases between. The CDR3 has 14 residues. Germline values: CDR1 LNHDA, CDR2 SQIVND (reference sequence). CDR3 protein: CASSIRTLNTEAFF. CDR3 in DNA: TGTGCCAGTAGTATTCGTACATTGAACACTGAAGCTTTCTTT. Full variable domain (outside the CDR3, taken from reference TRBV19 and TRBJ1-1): DGGITQSPKYLFRKEGQNVTLSCEQNLNHDAMYWYRQDPGQGLRLIYYSQIVNDFQKGDIAEGYSVSREKKESFPLTVTSAQKNPTAFYLCASSIRTLNTEAFFGQGTRLTVV.

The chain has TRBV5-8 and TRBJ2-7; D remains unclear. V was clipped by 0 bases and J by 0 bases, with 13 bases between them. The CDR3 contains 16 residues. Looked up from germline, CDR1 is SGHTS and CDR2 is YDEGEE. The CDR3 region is CASSLEGRATSYEQYF. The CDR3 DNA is TGTGCCAGCAGCTTGGAGGGCAGAGCTACCTCCTACGAGCAGTACTTC.